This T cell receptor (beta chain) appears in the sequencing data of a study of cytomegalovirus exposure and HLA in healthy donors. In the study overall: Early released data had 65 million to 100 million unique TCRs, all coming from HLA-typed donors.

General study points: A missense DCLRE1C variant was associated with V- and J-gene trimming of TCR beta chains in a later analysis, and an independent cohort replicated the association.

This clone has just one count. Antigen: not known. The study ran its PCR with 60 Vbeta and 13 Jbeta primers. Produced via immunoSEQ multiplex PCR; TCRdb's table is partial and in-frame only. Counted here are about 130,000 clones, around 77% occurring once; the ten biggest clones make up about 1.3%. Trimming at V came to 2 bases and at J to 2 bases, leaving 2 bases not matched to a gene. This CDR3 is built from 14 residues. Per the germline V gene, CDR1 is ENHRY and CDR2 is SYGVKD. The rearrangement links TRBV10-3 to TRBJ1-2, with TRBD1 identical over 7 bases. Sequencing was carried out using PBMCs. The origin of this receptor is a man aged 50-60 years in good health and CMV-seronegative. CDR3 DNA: TGTGCCATCAGTGAGCCGGGACAGAACTATGGCTACACCTTC. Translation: CAISEPGQNYGYTF.